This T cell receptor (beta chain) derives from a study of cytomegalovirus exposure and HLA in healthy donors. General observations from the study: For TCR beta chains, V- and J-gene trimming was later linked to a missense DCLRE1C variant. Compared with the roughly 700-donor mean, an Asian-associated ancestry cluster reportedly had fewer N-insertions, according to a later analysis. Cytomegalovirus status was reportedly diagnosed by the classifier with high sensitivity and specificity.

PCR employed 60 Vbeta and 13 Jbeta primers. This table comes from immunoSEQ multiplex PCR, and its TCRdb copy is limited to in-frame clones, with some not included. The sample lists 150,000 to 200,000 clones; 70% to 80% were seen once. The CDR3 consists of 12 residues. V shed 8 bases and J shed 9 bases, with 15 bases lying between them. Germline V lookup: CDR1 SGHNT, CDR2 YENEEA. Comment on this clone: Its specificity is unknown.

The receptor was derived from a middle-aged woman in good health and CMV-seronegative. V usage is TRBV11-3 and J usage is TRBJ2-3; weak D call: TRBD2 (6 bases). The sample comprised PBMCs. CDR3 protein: CASVQAGSTQYF. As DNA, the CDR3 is TGTGCCAGCGTACAGGCGGGGTCCACGCAGTATTTT.